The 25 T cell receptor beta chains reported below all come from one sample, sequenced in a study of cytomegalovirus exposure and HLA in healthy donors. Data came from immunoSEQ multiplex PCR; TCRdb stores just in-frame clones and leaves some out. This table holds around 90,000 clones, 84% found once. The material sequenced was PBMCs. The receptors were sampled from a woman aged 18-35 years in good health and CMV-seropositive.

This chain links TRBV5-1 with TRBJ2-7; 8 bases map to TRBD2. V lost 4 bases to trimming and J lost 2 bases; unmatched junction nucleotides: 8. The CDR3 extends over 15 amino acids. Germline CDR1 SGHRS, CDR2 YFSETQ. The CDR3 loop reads CASSPSGGPTYEQYF. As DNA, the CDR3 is TGCGCCAGCAGCCCAAGCGGGGGCCCAACCTACGAGCAGTACTTC.

This CDR3 is CASSLEGGVQETQYF. CDR3 sequence (DNA): TGTGCCAGCAGCTTAGAGGGAGGTGTCCAAGAGACCCAGTACTTC. The V gene is TRBV11-3, the J gene TRBJ2-5, with D perhaps matching TRBD2 (6 bases). Germline CDR1 SGHNT, CDR2 YENEEA. This CDR3 has 15 amino acids. Between the trimmed V and J ends, which lost 0 bases and 1 base, there was a span of 9 bases.

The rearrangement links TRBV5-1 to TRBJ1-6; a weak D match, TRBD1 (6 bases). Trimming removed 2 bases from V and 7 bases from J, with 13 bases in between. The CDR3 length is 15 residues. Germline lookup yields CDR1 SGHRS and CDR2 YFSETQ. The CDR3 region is CASSFGNRENSPLHF. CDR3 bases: TGCGCCAGCAGCTTTGGGAACAGGGAAAATTCACCCCTCCACTTT.

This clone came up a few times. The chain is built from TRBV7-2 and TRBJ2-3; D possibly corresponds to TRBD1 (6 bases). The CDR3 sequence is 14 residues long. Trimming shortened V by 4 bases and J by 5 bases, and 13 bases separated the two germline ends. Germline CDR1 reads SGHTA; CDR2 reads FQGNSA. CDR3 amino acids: CASSSSYRVDTQYF. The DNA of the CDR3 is TGTGCCAGCAGCTCGTCATACAGGGTAGATACGCAGTATTTT. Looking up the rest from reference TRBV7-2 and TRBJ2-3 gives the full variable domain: GAGVSQSPSNKVTEKGKDVELRCDPISGHTALYWYRQSLGQGLEFLIYFQGNSAPDKSGLPSDRFSAERTGGSVSTLTIQRTQQEDSAVYLCASSSSYRVDTQYFGPGTRLTVL.

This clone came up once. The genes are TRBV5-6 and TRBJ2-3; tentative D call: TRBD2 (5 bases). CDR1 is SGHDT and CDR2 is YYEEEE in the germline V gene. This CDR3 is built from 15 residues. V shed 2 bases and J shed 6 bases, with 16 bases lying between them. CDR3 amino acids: CASSFLASIADTQYF. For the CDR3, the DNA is TGTGCCAGCAGCTTTTTGGCGTCCATAGCGGATACGCAGTATTTT.

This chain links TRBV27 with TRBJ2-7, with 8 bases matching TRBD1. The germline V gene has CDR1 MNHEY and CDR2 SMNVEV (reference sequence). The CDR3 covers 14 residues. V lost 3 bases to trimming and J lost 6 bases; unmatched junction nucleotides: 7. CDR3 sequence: CASSFSGGASEQYF. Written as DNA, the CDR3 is TGTGCCAGCAGTTTCTCAGGGGGCGCTTCCGAGCAGTACTTC.

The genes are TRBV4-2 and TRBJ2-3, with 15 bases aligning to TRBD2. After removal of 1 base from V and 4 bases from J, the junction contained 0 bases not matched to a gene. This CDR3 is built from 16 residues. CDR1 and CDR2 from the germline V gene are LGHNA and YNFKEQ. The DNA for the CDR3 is TGTGCCAGCAGCCAAGGGACTAGCGGGGGGGCAGATACGCAGTATTTT. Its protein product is CASSQGTSGGADTQYF.

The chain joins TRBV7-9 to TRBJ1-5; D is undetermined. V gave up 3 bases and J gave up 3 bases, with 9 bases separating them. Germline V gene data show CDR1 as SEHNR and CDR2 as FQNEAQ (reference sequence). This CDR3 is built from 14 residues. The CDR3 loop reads CASSFAVVNQPQHF. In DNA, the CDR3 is TGTGCCAGCAGCTTTGCAGTCGTCAATCAGCCCCAGCATTTT.

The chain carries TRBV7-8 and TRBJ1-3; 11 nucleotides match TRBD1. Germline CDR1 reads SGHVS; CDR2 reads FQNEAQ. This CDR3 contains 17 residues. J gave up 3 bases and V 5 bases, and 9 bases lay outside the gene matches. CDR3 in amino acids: CASSRPGQGDGGNTIYF. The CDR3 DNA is TGTGCCAGCAGCCGCCCGGGACAGGGGGACGGTGGAAACACCATATATTTT.

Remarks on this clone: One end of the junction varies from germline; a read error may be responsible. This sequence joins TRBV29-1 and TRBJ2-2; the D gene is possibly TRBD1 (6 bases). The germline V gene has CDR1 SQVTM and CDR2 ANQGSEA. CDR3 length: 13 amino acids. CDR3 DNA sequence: TGCAGCGTTGAACCGCAGGGACAACGGGGAGCTGTTTTT. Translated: CSVEPQGQRGAVF.

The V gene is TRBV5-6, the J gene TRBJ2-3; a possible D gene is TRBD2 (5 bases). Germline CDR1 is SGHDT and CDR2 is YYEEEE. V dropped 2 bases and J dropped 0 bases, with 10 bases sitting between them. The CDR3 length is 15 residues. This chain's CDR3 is CASSFGEPSTDTQYF. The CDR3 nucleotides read TGTGCCAGCAGCTTCGGGGAACCTAGCACAGATACGCAGTATTTT. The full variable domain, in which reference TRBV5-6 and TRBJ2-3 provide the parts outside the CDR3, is DAGVTQSPTHLIKTRGQQVTLRCSPKSGHDTVSWYQQALGQGPQFIFQYYEEEERQRGNFPDRFSGHQFPNYSSELNVNALLLGDSALYLCASSFGEPSTDTQYFGPGTRLTVL.

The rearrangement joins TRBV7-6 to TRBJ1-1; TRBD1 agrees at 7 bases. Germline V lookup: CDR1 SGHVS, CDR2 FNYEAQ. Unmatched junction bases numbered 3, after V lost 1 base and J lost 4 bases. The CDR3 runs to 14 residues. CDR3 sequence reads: CASSLGQGSTEAFF. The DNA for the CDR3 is TGTGCCAGCAGCTTAGGACAGGGTAGCACTGAAGCTTTCTTT.

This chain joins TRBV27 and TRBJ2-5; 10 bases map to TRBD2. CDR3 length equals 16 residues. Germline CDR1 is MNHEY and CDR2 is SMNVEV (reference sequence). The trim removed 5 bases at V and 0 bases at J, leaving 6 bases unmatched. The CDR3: CASSETSGANQETQYF. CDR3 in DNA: TGTGCCAGCAGTGAAACTAGCGGGGCTAACCAAGAGACCCAGTACTTC.

As DNA, the CDR3 is TGTGCCAGCTCACCATCGGCGGGGGATGAGACCCAGTACTTC. This encodes CASSPSAGDETQYF. The rearrangement links TRBV18 to TRBJ2-5; the match to TRBD2 covers 7 bases. With 2 bases clipped from V and 5 bases from J, the junction kept 5 bases outside the gene matches. This CDR3 is 14 amino acids long. Looked up from germline, CDR1 is KGHSH and CDR2 is LQKENI. Full variable domain (outside the CDR3, taken from reference TRBV18 and TRBJ2-5): NAGVMQNPRHLVRRRGQEARLRCSPMKGHSHVYWYRQLPEEGLKFMVYLQKENIIDESGMPKERFSAEFPKEGPSILRIQQVVRGDSAAYFCASSPSAGDETQYFGPGTRLLVL.

CDR3 DNA sequence: TGTGCCAGCAGTGCCACGGGGGGCACTGAAGCTTTCTTT. Residues: CASSATGGTEAFF. The chain links TRBV2 to TRBJ1-1, with D possibly being TRBD1 (5 bases). Germline values: CDR1 SNHLY, CDR2 FYNNEI. This CDR3 region has 13 residues. The V end lost 4 bases, the J end lost 4 bases, and 10 bases lay between the germline ends.

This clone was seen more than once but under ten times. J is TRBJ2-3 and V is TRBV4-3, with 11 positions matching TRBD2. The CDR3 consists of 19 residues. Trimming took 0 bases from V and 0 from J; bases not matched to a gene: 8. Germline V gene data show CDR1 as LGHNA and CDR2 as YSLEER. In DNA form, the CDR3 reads TGCGCCAGCAGCCAAGATAGTATAGCGGGGGGGACTAGCACAGATACGCAGTATTTT. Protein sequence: CASSQDSIAGGTSTDTQYF.

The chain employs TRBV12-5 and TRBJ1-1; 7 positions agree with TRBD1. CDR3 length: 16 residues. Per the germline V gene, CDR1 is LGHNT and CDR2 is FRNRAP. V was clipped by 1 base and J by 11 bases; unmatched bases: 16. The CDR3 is CASGLALNRGMQPAFF. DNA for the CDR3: TGTGCTAGTGGTTTGGCCCTTAACAGGGGAATGCAACCGGCTTTCTTT.

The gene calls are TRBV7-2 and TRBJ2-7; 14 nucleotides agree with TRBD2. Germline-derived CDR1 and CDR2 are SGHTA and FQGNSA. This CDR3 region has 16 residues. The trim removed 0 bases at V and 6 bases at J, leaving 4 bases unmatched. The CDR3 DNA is TGTGCCAGCAGCTTAGCGGGACTAGCGGGGGAGGGCGAGCAGTACTTC. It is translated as CASSLAGLAGEGEQYF.

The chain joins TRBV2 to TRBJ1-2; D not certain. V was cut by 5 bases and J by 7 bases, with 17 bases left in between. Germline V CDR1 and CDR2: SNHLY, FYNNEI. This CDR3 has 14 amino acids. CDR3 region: CASSSLGGLIGYTF. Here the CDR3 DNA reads TGTGCCAGCAGTAGCTTAGGAGGGTTAATTGGCTACACCTTC.

The CDR3 DNA follows: TGTGCCAGCAGTCCCGACAGGGACGAGCAGTACTTC. This encodes CASSPDRDEQYF. The chain recombines TRBV28 with TRBJ2-7; 7 bases fit TRBD1. The V and J ends lost 5 bases and 5 bases, in that order; junction bases with no gene match: 3. This CDR3 comprises 12 residues. CDR1 MDHEN and CDR2 SYDVKM come from the germline V gene.

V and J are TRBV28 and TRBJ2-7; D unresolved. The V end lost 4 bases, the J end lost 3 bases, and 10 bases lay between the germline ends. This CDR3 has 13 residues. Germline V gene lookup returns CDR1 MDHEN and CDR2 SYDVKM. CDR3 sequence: CASSSGYHYEQYF. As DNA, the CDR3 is TGTGCCAGCAGTTCGGGTTATCACTACGAGCAGTACTTC. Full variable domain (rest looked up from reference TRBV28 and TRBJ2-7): DVKVTQSSRYLVKRTGEKVFLECVQDMDHENMFWYRQDPGLGLRLIYFSYDVKMKEKGDIPEGYSVSREKKERFSLILESASTNQTSMYLCASSSGYHYEQYFGPGTRLTVT.

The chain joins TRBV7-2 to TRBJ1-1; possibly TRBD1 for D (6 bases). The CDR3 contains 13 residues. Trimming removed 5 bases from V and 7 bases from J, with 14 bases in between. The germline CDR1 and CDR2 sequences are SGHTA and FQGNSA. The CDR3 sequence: CASSPNRVIEAFF. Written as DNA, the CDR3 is TGTGCCAGCAGCCCAAACAGGGTCATTGAAGCTTTCTTT.

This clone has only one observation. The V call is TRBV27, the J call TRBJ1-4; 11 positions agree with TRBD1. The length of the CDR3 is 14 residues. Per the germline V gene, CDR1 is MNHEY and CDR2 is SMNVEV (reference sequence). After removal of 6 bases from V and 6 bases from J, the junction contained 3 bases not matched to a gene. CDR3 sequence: CASRRTGGDEKLFF. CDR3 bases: TGTGCCAGCAGACGGACAGGGGGCGATGAAAAACTGTTTTTT.

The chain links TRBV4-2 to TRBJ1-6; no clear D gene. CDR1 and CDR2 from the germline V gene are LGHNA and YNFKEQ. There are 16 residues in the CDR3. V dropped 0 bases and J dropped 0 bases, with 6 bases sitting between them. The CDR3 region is CASSQDFSSYNSPLHF. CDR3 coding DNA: TGTGCCAGCAGCCAAGATTTCAGCTCCTATAATTCACCCCTCCACTTT.

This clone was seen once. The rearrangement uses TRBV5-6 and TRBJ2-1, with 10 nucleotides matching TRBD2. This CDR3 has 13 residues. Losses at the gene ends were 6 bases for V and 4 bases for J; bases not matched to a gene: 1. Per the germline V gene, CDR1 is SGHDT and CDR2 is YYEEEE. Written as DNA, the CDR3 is TGTGCCAGCAAGCGGGGGGGATACAATGAGCAGTTCTTC. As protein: CASKRGGYNEQFF.